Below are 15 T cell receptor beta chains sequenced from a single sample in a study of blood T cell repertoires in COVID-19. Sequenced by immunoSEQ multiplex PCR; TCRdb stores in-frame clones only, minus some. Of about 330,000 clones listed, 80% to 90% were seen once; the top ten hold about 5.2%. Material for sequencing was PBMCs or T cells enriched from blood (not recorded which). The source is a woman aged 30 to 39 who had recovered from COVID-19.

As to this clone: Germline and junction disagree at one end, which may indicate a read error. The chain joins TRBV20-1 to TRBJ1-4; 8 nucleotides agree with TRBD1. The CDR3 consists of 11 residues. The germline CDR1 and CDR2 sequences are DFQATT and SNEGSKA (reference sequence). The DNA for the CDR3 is TGCAGTGCTAGAGCCACAGGGGGGGGAGTTTTT. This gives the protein CSARATGGGVF.

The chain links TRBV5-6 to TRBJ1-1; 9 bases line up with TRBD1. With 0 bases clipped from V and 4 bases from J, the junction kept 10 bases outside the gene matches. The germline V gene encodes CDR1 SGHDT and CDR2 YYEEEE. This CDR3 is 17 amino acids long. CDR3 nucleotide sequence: TGTGCCAGCAGCTTGGCGGGACAGGGTAGGTTGTTCACTGAAGCTTTCTTT. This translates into CASSLAGQGRLFTEAFF.

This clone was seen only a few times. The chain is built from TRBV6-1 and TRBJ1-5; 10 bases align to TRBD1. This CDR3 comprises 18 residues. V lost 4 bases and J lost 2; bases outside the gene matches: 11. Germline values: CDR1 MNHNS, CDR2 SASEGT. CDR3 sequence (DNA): TGTGCCAGCAGTGTTGGTGGGACAGGGGTTTTTGGCAATCAGCCCCAGCATTTT. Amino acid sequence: CASSVGGTGVFGNQPQHF.

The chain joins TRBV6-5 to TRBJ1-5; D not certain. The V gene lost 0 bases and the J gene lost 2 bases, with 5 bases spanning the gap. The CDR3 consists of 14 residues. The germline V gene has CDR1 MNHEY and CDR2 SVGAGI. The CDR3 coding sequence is TGTGCCAGCAGTTACTCGGGAGGCAATCAGCCCCAGCATTTT. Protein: CASSYSGGNQPQHF.

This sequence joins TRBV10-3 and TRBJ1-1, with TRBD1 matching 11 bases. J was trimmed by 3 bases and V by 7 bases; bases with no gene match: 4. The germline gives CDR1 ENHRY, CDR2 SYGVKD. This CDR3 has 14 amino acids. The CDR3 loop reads CAIKQGQGDTEAFF. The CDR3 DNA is TGTGCCATCAAGCAGGGACAGGGGGACACTGAAGCTTTCTTT.

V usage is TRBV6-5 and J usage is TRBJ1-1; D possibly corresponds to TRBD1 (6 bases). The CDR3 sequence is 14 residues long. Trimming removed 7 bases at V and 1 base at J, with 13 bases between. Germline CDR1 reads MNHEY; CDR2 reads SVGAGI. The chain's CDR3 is CASKPQGSNTEAFF. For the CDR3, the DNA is TGTGCCAGCAAACCACAGGGTTCGAACACTGAAGCTTTCTTT.

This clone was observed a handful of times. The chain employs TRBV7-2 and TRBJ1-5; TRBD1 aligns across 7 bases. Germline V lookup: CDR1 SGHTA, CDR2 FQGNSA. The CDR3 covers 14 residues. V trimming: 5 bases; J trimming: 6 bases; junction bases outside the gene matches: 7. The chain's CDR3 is CASSDARGSQPQHF. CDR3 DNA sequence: TGTGCCAGCAGCGACGCCAGGGGGAGTCAGCCCCAGCATTTT.

The chain's CDR3 is CASSITPPDGYTF. CDR3 sequence (DNA): TGTGCCAGCAGCATCACCCCCCCAGATGGCTACACCTTC. The chain carries TRBV2 and TRBJ1-2; D unresolved. Trimming stripped 6 bases from V and 6 bases from J, with 14 bases between. This CDR3 is built from 13 residues. CDR1 and CDR2 (germline): SNHLY, FYNNEI.

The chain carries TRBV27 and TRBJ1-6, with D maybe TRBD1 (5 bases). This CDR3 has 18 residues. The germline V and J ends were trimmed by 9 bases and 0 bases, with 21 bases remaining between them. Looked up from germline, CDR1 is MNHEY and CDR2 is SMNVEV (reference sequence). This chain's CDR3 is CARRVPGLLLSYNSPLHF. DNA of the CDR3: TGTGCCAGACGTGTCCCGGGACTGCTCCTCTCCTATAATTCACCCCTCCACTTT.

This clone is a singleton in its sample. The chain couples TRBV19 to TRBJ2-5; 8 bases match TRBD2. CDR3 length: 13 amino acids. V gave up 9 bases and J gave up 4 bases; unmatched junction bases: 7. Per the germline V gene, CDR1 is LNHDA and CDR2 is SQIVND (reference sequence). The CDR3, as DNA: TGTGCCAGCGAGCGGGGGCCAGGAGAGACCCAGTACTTC. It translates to CASERGPGETQYF.

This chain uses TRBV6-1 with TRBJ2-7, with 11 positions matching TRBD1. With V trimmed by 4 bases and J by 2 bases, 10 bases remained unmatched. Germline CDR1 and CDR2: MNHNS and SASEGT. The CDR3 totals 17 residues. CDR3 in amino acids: CASSAFGQGALAYEQYF. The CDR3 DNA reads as TGTGCCAGCAGTGCATTCGGACAGGGGGCGTTGGCCTACGAGCAGTACTTC.

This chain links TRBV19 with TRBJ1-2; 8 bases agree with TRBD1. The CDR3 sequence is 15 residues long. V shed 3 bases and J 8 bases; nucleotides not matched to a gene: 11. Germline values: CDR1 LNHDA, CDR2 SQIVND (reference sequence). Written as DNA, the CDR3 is TGTGCCAGTAGTATCCAAATACAGGGGGTCCGCGGCTACACCTTC. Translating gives CASSIQIQGVRGYTF.

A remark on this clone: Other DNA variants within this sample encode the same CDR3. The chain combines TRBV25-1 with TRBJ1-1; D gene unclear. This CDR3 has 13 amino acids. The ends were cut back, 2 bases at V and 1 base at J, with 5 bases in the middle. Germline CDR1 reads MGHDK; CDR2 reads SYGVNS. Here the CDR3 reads CASSEPGNTEAFF. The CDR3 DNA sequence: TGTGCCAGCAGTGAACCCGGGAACACTGAAGCTTTCTTT. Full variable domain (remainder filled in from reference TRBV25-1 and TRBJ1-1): EADIYQTPRYLVIGTGKKITLECSQTMGHDKMYWYQQDPGMELHLIHYSYGVNSTEKGDLSSESTVSRIRTEHFPLTLESARPSHTSQYLCASSEPGNTEAFFGQGTRLTVV.

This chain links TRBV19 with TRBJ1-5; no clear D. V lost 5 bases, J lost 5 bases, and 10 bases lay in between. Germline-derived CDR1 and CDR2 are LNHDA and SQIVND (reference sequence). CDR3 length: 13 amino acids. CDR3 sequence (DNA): TGTGCCAGTAGTCCGACGGACTATCAGCCCCAGCATTTT. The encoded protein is CASSPTDYQPQHF.

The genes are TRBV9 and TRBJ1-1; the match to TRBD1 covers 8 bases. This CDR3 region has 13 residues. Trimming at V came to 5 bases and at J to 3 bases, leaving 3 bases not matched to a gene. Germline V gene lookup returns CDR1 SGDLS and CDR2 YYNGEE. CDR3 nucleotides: TGTGCCAGCAGACAGACAGGGGACACTGAAGCTTTCTTT. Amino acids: CASRQTGDTEAFF. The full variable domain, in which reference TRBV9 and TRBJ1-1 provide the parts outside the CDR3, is DSGVTQTPKHLITATGQRVTLRCSPRSGDLSVYWYQQSLDQGLQFLIQYYNGEERAKGNILERFSAQQFPDLHSELNLSSLELGDSALYFCASRQTGDTEAFFGQGTRLTVV.